These T cell receptor beta chains were read from a single sample in a study of blood T cell repertoires in COVID-19. Generated by immunoSEQ multiplex PCR, the TCRdb table keeps only in-frame clones and is missing some. The table includes about 290,000 clones, roughly 80% detected once. Sample: peripheral blood. The source is a woman between 45 and 60 years old with active or convalescent COVID-19. Each CDR3 is given with its conserved first and last residue. D genes are given only for firm matches. Clone size is shown for a subset of rows, as once, few, many or a class of expanded clone.

d_gene	v_gene	abundance	j_gene	CDR3nt	CDR3aa
-	TRBV21-1	few	TRBJ2-1	TGTGCCAGCAGCAGTAACATACACCACAATGAGCAGTTCTTC	CASSSNIHHNEQFF
TRBD1	TRBV5-1	-	TRBJ2-2	TGCGCCAGCAGGGGACAGCCTACGAACACCGGGGAGCTGTTTTTT	CASRGQPTNTGELFF
-	TRBV6-6	-	TRBJ2-7	TGTGCCAGCAGTTACTCAGGGGGAACCTACGAGCAGTACTTC	CASSYSGGTYEQYF
TRBD2	TRBV18	-	TRBJ2-7	TGTGCCAGCTCACCAACTAGCGGGACCCCCTACGAGCAGTACTTC	CASSPTSGTPYEQYF
-	TRBV6-1	-	TRBJ1-2	TGTGCCAGCAGTGAAACGGACATCTATGGCTACACCTTC	CASSETDIYGYTF
TRBD2	TRBV2	-	TRBJ2-1	TGTGCCAGCAGGGGAGGGCGGGTGCGACACAATGAGCAGTTCTTC	CASRGGRVRHNEQFF
-	TRBV6-5	-	TRBJ1-1	TGTGCCAGCGGAGCATTCACTGAAGCTTTCTTT	CASGAFTEAFF
-	TRBV4-2	-	TRBJ2-3	TGTGCCAGCAGCCAGAGGGTTGGGCGGGATTTCACAGATACGCAGTATTTT	CASSQRVGRDFTDTQYF
-	TRBV27	few	TRBJ2-3	TGTGCCAGCAGCCCAAATACGCAGTATTTT	CASSPNTQYF
-	TRBV28	-	TRBJ2-1	TGTGCCAGCAGTGTCCGTAGAACCTACAATGAGCAGTTCTTC	CASSVRRTYNEQFF
TRBD1	TRBV7-9	-	TRBJ1-4	TGTGCCAGCAGCTTAGGACAGGGTTTTGGTAATGAAAAACTGTTTTTT	CASSLGQGFGNEKLFF
TRBD2	TRBV4-1	-	TRBJ2-1	TGCGCCAGCAGTCTGAGCGGGGCCTACAATGAGCAGTTCTTC	CASSLSGAYNEQFF
-	TRBV28	-	TRBJ1-6	TGTGCCAGCGGGGGCGCCTTAAGGTCACCCCTCCACTTT	CASGGALRSPLHF
-	TRBV20-1	-	TRBJ1-5	TGCAGTGCTTCAGGGATCCAGCCCCAGCATTTT	CSASGIQPQHF
TRBD1	TRBV5-4	-	TRBJ2-3	TGTGCCAGCAGCAAACGGACAGGGGGCTCCATAGATACGCAGTATTTT	CASSKRTGGSIDTQYF
TRBD1	TRBV5-1	-	TRBJ2-2	TGCGCCAGCAGCTTGGGGGGGACAGTGAACACCGGGGAGCTGTTTTTT	CASSLGGTVNTGELFF
-	TRBV12-3/TRBV12-4	-	TRBJ1-1	TGTGCCAGCAGTTTGGGCAGGGCCACTGAAGCTTTCTTT	CASSLGRATEAFF
TRBD2	TRBV14	-	TRBJ2-2	TGTGCCAGCAGCCAAAACCCGGGACTAGCCGCGAACACCGGGGAGCTGTTTTTT	CASSQNPGLAANTGELFF
-	TRBV28	-	TRBJ1-1	TGTGCCAGCAGTCTACCCTACGAGGAGGACACTGAAGCTTTCTTT	CASSLPYEEDTEAFF
-	TRBV5-1	-	TRBJ1-2	TGCGCCAGCACCAGGGGAGGGGATCTTAACTATGGCTACACCTTC	CASTRGGDLNYGYTF
TRBD1	TRBV29-1	-	TRBJ1-1	TGCAGCGTGCAAACCGGGACAGGGGGCATCCAGAACACTGAAGCTTTCTTT	CSVQTGTGGIQNTEAFF